The 12 T cell receptor beta chains listed next were all sequenced from one sample in a study of cytomegalovirus exposure and HLA in healthy donors. Primers for the PCR totalled 60 Vbeta and 13 Jbeta. Measured with immunoSEQ multiplex PCR; TCRdb has only the in-frame clones, and not every one. Of 100,000 or so clones listed, 12% were seen once; the top ten hold about a sixth. The specimen was PBMCs. All receptors come from a man between 35 and 55 years old in good health and CMV-seropositive.

There are a few counts of this clone. The V gene is TRBV7-2, the J gene TRBJ2-3; D gene ambiguous. Per the germline V gene, CDR1 is SGHTA and CDR2 is FQGNSA. Trimming took 0 bases from V and 1 from J, leaving 11 bases between them. This CDR3 has 16 residues. CDR3 DNA sequence: TGTGCCAGCAGCTTAGCGCCCGGAGTAGGCACAGATACGCAGTATTTT. Amino acid sequence: CASSLAPGVGTDTQYF.

The rearrangement links TRBV7-6 to TRBJ2-2; 8 bases agree with TRBD1. CDR3 size: 16 residues. V lost 5 bases to trimming and J lost 6 bases; unmatched junction nucleotides: 11. In germline, CDR1 is SGHVS, CDR2 FNYEAQ. The CDR3 region has the DNA TGTGCCAGCAGCCGGACAGGGTATTCCACCCCCGGGGAGCTGTTTTTT. Protein sequence: CASSRTGYSTPGELFF. The whole variable domain, remainder taken from reference TRBV7-6 and TRBJ2-2, is GAGVSQSPRYKVTKRGQDVALRCDPISGHVSLYWYRQALGQGPEFLTYFNYEAQQDKSGLPNDRFSAERPEGSISTLTIQRTEQRDSAMYRCASSRTGYSTPGELFFGEGSRLTVL.

The V and J genes are TRBV27 and TRBJ2-7; no firm D call. Germline V gene sequence: CDR1 MNHEY, CDR2 SMNVEV (reference sequence). This CDR3 is 13 amino acids long. V gave up 5 bases and J gave up 0 bases, with 8 bases separating them. CDR3 nucleotide sequence: TGTGCCAGCAGTCCCCTAAGCTCCTACGAGCAGTACTTC. Protein sequence: CASSPLSSYEQYF.

The gene calls are TRBV10-2 and TRBJ2-2; D is possibly TRBD2 (5 bases). Trimming stripped 8 bases from V and 7 bases from J, with 17 bases between. The length of the CDR3 is 14 residues. CDR1 and CDR2 from the germline V gene are WSHSY and SAAADI. The CDR3 coding sequence is TGCGCCAGCCAGGTCAGCGGCCTAGGCGGGGAGCTGTTTTTT. It specifies CASQVSGLGGELFF.

The CDR3 DNA follows: TGTGCCAGCAGTTACTCTGTGGGGCCTGGAAACACCATATATTTT. The encoded protein is CASSYSVGPGNTIYF. The chain links TRBV6-5 to TRBJ1-3, with a possible D match to TRBD1 (5 bases). Germline-derived CDR1 and CDR2 are MNHEY and SVGAGI. With 0 bases removed from V and 2 bases from J, the gap between germline ends came to 8 bases. The CDR3 sequence is 15 residues long.

The chain carries TRBV7-2 and TRBJ2-2; TRBD1 might be the D (8 bases). The V and J ends lost 10 bases and 6 bases respectively, with 21 bases between them. The germline V gene encodes CDR1 SGHTA and CDR2 FQGNSA. This CDR3 comprises 15 residues. CDR3 residues: CATRGQGGLAGELFF. The CDR3, as DNA: TGTGCCACCAGAGGACAGGGAGGGTTGGCCGGGGAGCTGTTTTTT.

A few counts support this clone. The chain joins TRBV10-3 to TRBJ2-3; 9 nucleotides agree with TRBD2. Losses at the gene ends were 7 bases for V and 6 bases for J; bases not matched to a gene: 8. The CDR3 consists of 14 residues. The germline V gene encodes CDR1 ENHRY and CDR2 SYGVKD. The chain's CDR3 is CAIKSAGGSDTQYF. DNA for the CDR3: TGTGCCATCAAGTCAGCGGGAGGTTCCGATACGCAGTATTTT.

This sequence joins TRBV19 and TRBJ2-7; TRBD1 matches at 8 bases. CDR1 is LNHDA and CDR2 is SQIVND in the germline V gene (reference sequence). The CDR3 length is 14 residues. The J segment lost 2 bases and the V segment lost 5 bases, leaving 5 bases of the junction unmatched. The CDR3 region has the DNA TGTGCCAGTAGTCCTGGACAGGGAACCTACGAGCAGTACTTC. It is translated as CASSPGQGTYEQYF.

The chain couples TRBV2 to TRBJ2-7, with D possibly matching TRBD2 (5 bases). V lost 1 base and J 2 bases, leaving 12 bases between the germline ends. Germline V gene lookup returns CDR1 SNHLY and CDR2 FYNNEI. CDR3 length: 15 residues. CDR3 loop: CASSEGEGRPYEQYF. The CDR3 region has the DNA TGTGCCAGCAGTGAAGGTGAAGGGAGACCCTACGAGCAGTACTTC.

V and J are TRBV11-2 and TRBJ1-2, with 9 bases that match TRBD1. Trimming removed 1 base from V and 5 bases from J; junction bases left unmatched: 8. The CDR3 consists of 16 residues. CDR1 and CDR2 (germline): SGHAT, FQNNGV. The CDR3 is CASSLGAQTGGYGYTF. The DNA for the CDR3 is TGTGCCAGCAGCTTAGGGGCCCAGACAGGGGGATATGGCTACACCTTC.

The chain has TRBV7-9 and TRBJ2-7, with 10 bases that match TRBD2. The CDR3 consists of 16 residues. CDR1 SEHNR and CDR2 FQNEAQ come from the germline V gene (reference sequence). V lost 3 bases to trimming and J lost 6 bases; unmatched junction nucleotides: 11. CDR3 DNA: TGTGCCAGCAGCTTCTCAGGCTCTAGCGGGAGCCCCGAGCAGTACTTC. It codes for CASSFSGSSGSPEQYF.

This clone occurred a few times. CDR3 residues: CASSLRDKETQYF. The CDR3 DNA sequence: TGTGCCAGCTCACTCAGGGATAAAGAGACCCAGTACTTC. This rearrangement joins TRBV18 to TRBJ2-5; D might be TRBD1 (5 bases). Trimming left V 4 bases short and J 3 bases short, with 9 bases between. The CDR3 contains 13 residues. Germline CDR1 and CDR2: KGHSH and LQKENI.